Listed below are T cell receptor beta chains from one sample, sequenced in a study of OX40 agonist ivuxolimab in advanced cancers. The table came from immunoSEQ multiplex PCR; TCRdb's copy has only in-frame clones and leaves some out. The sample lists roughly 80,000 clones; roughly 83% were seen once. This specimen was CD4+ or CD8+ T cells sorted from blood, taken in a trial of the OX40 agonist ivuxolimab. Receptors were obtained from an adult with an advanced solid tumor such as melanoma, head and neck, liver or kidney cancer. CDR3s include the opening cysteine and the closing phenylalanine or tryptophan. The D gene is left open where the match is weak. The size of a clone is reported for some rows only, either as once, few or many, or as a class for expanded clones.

CAWSVLNQPQHF,TGTGCCTGGAGTGTACTTAATCAGCCCCAGCATTTT,few,TRBJ1-5,TRBV30,NA
CASSQGSVGGFYGYTF,TGCGCCAGCAGCCAAGGGTCGGTAGGGGGCTTCTATGGCTACACCTTC,NA,TRBJ1-2,TRBV4-3,TRBD1
CASRLPGQGTNNEQFF,TGTGCCAGTAGACTTCCGGGACAGGGGACAAACAATGAGCAGTTCTTC,few,TRBJ2-1,TRBV19,TRBD1
CASSSGATNEKLFF,TGCGCCAGCAGCTCGGGTGCAACTAATGAAAAACTGTTTTTT,NA,TRBJ1-4,TRBV5-1,NA
CASSHDGSADNEQFF,TGTGCCAGCAGCCATGATGGTAGCGCCGATAATGAGCAGTTCTTC,NA,TRBJ2-1,TRBV7-9,NA
CASSPDRFTEQYF,TGTGCCAGCTCACCGGACAGGTTCACCGAGCAGTACTTC,NA,TRBJ2-7,TRBV18,TRBD1
CASSSNYGYTF,TGTGCCAGCAGTTCTAACTATGGCTACACCTTC,NA,TRBJ1-2,TRBV9,NA
CAISSLRSTDTQYF,TGTGCCATCAGCTCTCTGAGAAGCACAGATACGCAGTATTTT,NA,TRBJ2-3,TRBV10-3,NA
CASLQTWGNTIYF,TGTGCCAGCCTACAAACCTGGGGAAACACCATATATTTT,NA,TRBJ1-3,TRBV2,NA
CASRPQWGQGPYEQYF,TGTGCCAGCCGCCCTCAGTGGGGACAGGGTCCGTACGAGCAGTACTTC,NA,TRBJ2-7,TRBV27,TRBD1
CASSQNPTGDGEKLFF,TGTGCCAGCAGCCAAAACCCGACAGGGGATGGGGAAAAACTGTTTTTT,NA,TRBJ1-4,TRBV4-2,TRBD1
CASGSGQGSSDTQYF,TGTGCTAGTGGGTCGGGACAGGGTAGTTCAGATACGCAGTATTTT,NA,TRBJ2-3,TRBV12-5,TRBD1
CASTPTVPSNQPQHF,TGTGCCAGCACCCCGACAGTCCCGAGCAATCAGCCCCAGCATTTT,once,TRBJ1-5,TRBV6-1,NA
CARGAGDSTSSGELFF,TGTGCCAGAGGGGCCGGGGACAGCACTTCGTCCGGGGAGCTGTTTTTT,NA,TRBJ2-2,TRBV25-1,TRBD1
CASSSDCGGTADLLCYGYTF,TGTGCCAGCAGCTCCGACTGTGGAGGGACAGCGGACCTTTTGTGCTATGGCTACACCTTC,NA,TRBJ1-2,TRBV13,TRBD1
CASSLGGSGGGDEQFF,TGCGCCAGCAGCCTCGGGGGGAGCGGGGGAGGCGATGAGCAGTTCTTC,NA,TRBJ2-1,TRBV4-3,TRBD2
CASSHRGNSNQPQHF,TGTGCCAGCAGCCACAGGGGAAATAGCAATCAGCCCCAGCATTTT,NA,TRBJ1-5,TRBV11-2,TRBD1
CASSARTGKGYEQYF,TGTGCCAGCAGTGCTCGGACAGGGAAAGGGTACGAGCAGTACTTC,NA,TRBJ2-7,TRBV6-1,TRBD1
CASSHGTVQETQYF,TGTGCCAGCAGCCATGGGACAGTCCAAGAGACCCAGTACTTC,NA,TRBJ2-5,TRBV7-2,TRBD1
CASSFTGADGYTF,TGCGCCAGCAGCTTTACAGGGGCGGATGGCTACACCTTC,NA,TRBJ1-2,TRBV5-1,TRBD1
CASSGQDHYGYTF,TGCGCCAGCAGCGGACAGGATCACTATGGCTACACCTTC,NA,TRBJ1-2,TRBV4-3,TRBD1
CASSQVLGGSEKLFF,TGTGCCAGCAGCCAAGTTTTAGGGGGAAGCGAAAAACTGTTTTTT,NA,TRBJ1-4,TRBV14,NA
CASSQGGQGAMSDYEQYF,TGTGCCAGCAGCCAAGGGGGACAGGGGGCCATGAGCGACTACGAGCAGTACTTC,NA,TRBJ2-7,TRBV4-2,TRBD1
CASSLGAANTYGYTF,TGTGCCAGCAGCTTGGGGGCAGCCAACACTTATGGCTACACCTTC,NA,TRBJ1-2,TRBV5-5,NA
CASSLAGVTDTQYF,TGTGCCAGCAGCTTGGCGGGGGTGACAGATACGCAGTATTTT,NA,TRBJ2-3,TRBV5-6,NA
CASRDTVNTEAFF,TGTGCCAGCAGGGATACAGTGAACACTGAAGCTTTCTTT,NA,TRBJ1-1,TRBV6-5,NA
CSVLGGVVTEAFF,TGCAGCGTCCTTGGGGGGGTGGTCACTGAAGCTTTCTTT,NA,TRBJ1-1,TRBV29-1,NA
CARSHSYEQYF,TGTGCCAGAAGCCACTCCTACGAGCAGTACTTC,NA,TRBJ2-7,TRBV5-3,NA
CASSSPPGGQTYEQYF,TGTGCCAGCAGTTCCCCCCCCGGGGGCCAAACCTACGAGCAGTACTTC,once,TRBJ2-7,TRBV27,NA
CASSLLGFGGRETQYF,TGTGCCAGCAGCTTGCTTGGGTTTGGGGGTAGGGAGACCCAGTACTTC,NA,TRBJ2-5,TRBV5-6,NA
CASSPQFGTEAFF,TGTGCCAGCAGCCCACAATTCGGCACTGAAGCTTTCTTT,NA,TRBJ1-1,TRBV14,NA
CASSPLWENTEAFF,TGTGCCAGCTCACCACTCTGGGAAAACACTGAAGCTTTCTTT,NA,TRBJ1-1,TRBV18,NA
CASSSHTKSSYEQYF,TGTGCCAGCAGTTCCCACACGAAAAGTTCCTACGAGCAGTACTTC,NA,TRBJ2-7,TRBV6-6,NA
CASSYSYSSYNEQFF,TGTGCCAGCAGTTACTCCTACAGTTCCTACAATGAGCAGTTCTTC,few,TRBJ2-1,TRBV6-5,NA
CASSTSTGLNEKLFF,TGTGCCAGCAGCACCTCGACAGGCCTTAATGAAAAACTGTTTTTT,NA,TRBJ1-4,TRBV9,NA
CASSSRDTNYGYTF,TGTGCCAGCAGTTCCAGGGATACGAACTATGGCTACACCTTC,NA,TRBJ1-2,TRBV6-5,NA
CASSLGLAGGPPREQYF,TGCGCCAGCAGCCTCGGACTAGCGGGGGGACCTCCTAGGGAGCAGTACTTC,NA,TRBJ2-7,TRBV5-1,TRBD2
CASSFGRTNEKLFF,TGTGCCAGCAGCTTCGGGAGGACTAATGAAAAACTGTTTTTT,NA,TRBJ1-4,TRBV11-2,NA
CASSIDGGWETQYF,TGTGCCAGTAGTATAGATGGGGGGTGGGAGACCCAGTACTTC,NA,TRBJ2-5,TRBV19,NA
CASSFGLRTGNTIYF,TGTGCCAGCAGCTTCGGGCTACGCACGGGAAACACCATATATTTT,few,TRBJ1-3,TRBV7-8,NA
CASRFADQAPGNTIYF,TGTGCCAGCAGGTTCGCCGACCAGGCTCCTGGAAACACCATATATTTT,NA,TRBJ1-3,TRBV28,NA